The 19 T cell receptor beta chains below all came from one sample that was sequenced in a study of T-cell reconstitution after alpha-beta-depleted transplantation in children. Preparation of the TCRbeta library was carried out with unique molecular identifiers. TCRdb processed the PCR reads anew with MiXCR; each CDR3 protein has one entry. Here the sample spans about 870,000 distinct CDR3 sequences, roughly 15% being singletons. Sequenced here: PBMCs, mostly from graft donor cells, sampled 360 days after TCRalphabeta/CD19-depleted stem cell transplant. These receptors originate from a male patient aged 10 to 17 who had a stem cell transplant for acute lymphoblastic leukemia, so the T cells may come from the graft donor.

The chain recombines TRBV12-3 or TRBV12-4 with TRBJ2-7; no firm D call. V lost 3 bases to trimming and J lost 6 bases, with 9 bases between them. The CDR3 spans 12 residues. CDR3 DNA sequence: TGTGCCAGCAGTTTTTCCCGATTCGAGCAGTACTTC. Translated, it gives CASSFSRFEQYF.

The chain employs TRBV4-1 and TRBJ1-5; perhaps TRBD1 as D (5 bases). V gave up 4 bases and J gave up 8 bases, with 12 bases separating them. Germline V gives CDR1 MGHRA, CDR2 YSYEKL. The CDR3 is 13 amino acids. The CDR3 loop is CASSLTGPEPQHF. The CDR3 region has the DNA TGCGCCAGCAGCCTAACAGGCCCCGAGCCCCAGCATTTT.

This clonotype was seen ten or more times. The chain carries TRBV12-3 or TRBV12-4 and TRBJ2-1; tentative D call: TRBD2 (5 bases). The V gene lost 7 bases and the J gene lost 0 bases, with 10 bases spanning the gap. This CDR3 contains 14 residues. DNA of the CDR3: TGTGCCAGCATCGGAGGCCCCTCCTACAATGAGCAGTTCTTC. This codes for CASIGGPSYNEQFF.

The table lists this clonotype with a few counts. The V call is TRBV29-1, the J call TRBJ2-1; D may be TRBD2 (6 bases). Deletions cut 5 bases from V and 0 bases from J, with 23 bases between. The CDR3 loop spans 18 amino acids. CDR1 SQVTM and CDR2 ANQGSEA come from the germline V gene. Here the CDR3 reads CSVLELVKRAPSYNEQFF. In nucleotides, the CDR3 is TGCAGCGTTCTCGAGCTGGTAAAGCGGGCCCCCTCCTACAATGAGCAGTTCTTC.

The chain is built from TRBV5-1 and TRBJ2-1; 9 positions agree with TRBD2. The ends lost 3 bases at V and 0 bases at J; junction bases unmatched: 1. Per the germline V gene, CDR1 is SGHRS and CDR2 is YFSETQ. CDR3 length: 15 residues. In DNA, the CDR3 is TGCGCCAGCAGCTGGGGACTAGCCTCCTACAATGAGCAGTTCTTC. Translating it yields CASSWGLASYNEQFF.

In this sample, this clonotype turned up a few times. V is TRBV5-1 and J is TRBJ1-1; D unresolved. V dropped 0 bases and J dropped 3 bases, with 6 bases sitting between them. This CDR3 spans 13 amino acids. The germline V gene has CDR1 SGHRS and CDR2 YFSETQ. The CDR3 reads CASSLEPHTEAFF. The CDR3 nucleotides read TGCGCCAGCAGCTTGGAGCCTCACACTGAAGCTTTCTTT.

The chain links TRBV4-1 to TRBJ2-5; the D is unclear. Germline values: CDR1 MGHRA, CDR2 YSYEKL. V was clipped by 3 bases and J by 5 bases, with 13 bases between them. CDR3 length equals 14 residues. The DNA for the CDR3 is TGCGCCAGCAGCCAGGGCCTCGGCCCGGAGACCCAGTACTTC. As protein: CASSQGLGPETQYF.

The V and J genes are TRBV19 and TRBJ2-2; 9 positions agree with TRBD2. The CDR3 length is 18 residues. The ends lost 6 bases at V and 4 bases at J; junction bases unmatched: 15. From germline, CDR1 is LNHDA and CDR2 SQIVND (reference sequence). The CDR3 DNA follows: TGTGCCAGTAGCCGACCCCGCGGGAGGGCTGGTGGCACCGGGGAGCTGTTTTTT. Translation gives CASSRPRGRAGGTGELFF.

This chain links TRBV18 with TRBJ1-2; D is unresolved. Germline V gene data show CDR1 as KGHSH and CDR2 as LQKENI. Trimming cost V 6 bases and J 4 bases, with 15 bases left between them. The CDR3 runs 14 residues. This CDR3 is CASSHLPSGYGYTF. The DNA of the CDR3 is TGTGCCAGCTCGCACCTCCCTTCGGGCTATGGCTACACCTTC.

This clonotype has ten or more counts. The chain uses TRBV7-7 and TRBJ2-2; no reliable D call. The CDR3 spans 12 residues. Germline values: CDR1 SSHAT, CDR2 FNYEAQ (reference sequence). V shed 4 bases and J shed 1 base, with 1 base lying between them. For the CDR3, the DNA is TGTGCCAGCAGCTGGAACACCGGGGAGCTGTTTTTT. Its protein product is CASSWNTGELFF. Together with reference TRBV7-7 and TRBJ2-2, the CDR3 gives the full variable domain: GAGVSQSPRYKVTKRGQDVTLRCDPISSHATLYWYQQALGQGPEFLTYFNYEAQPDKSGLPSDRFSAERPEGSISTLTIQRTEQRDSAMYRCASSWNTGELFFGEGSRLTVL.

J is TRBJ2-1 and V is TRBV27; 7 bases are shared with TRBD2. CDR3 size: 15 residues. The V gene end was trimmed by 5 bases and the J gene end by 2 bases; junction bases not matched to a gene: 6. In germline, CDR1 is MNHEY, CDR2 SMNVEV (reference sequence). CDR3 in DNA: TGTGCCAGCAGTCCCGGGGGGACTCCCTACAATGAGCAGTTCTTC. It yields the protein CASSPGGTPYNEQFF.

This clonotype has more than one count but fewer than ten. This rearrangement joins TRBV5-1 to TRBJ2-7; 10 bases agree with TRBD2. Germline lookup yields CDR1 SGHRS and CDR2 YFSETQ. V shed 0 bases, J shed 0 bases, and the junction held 3 bases outside the gene matches. The CDR3 covers 16 residues. The CDR3 nucleotides read TGCGCCAGCAGCTTGGTACTAGCGGGATACTCCTACGAGCAGTACTTC. Amino acid sequence: CASSLVLAGYSYEQYF. Full variable domain (remainder filled in from reference TRBV5-1 and TRBJ2-7): KAGVTQTPRYLIKTRGQQVTLSCSPISGHRSVSWYQQTPGQGLQFLFEYFSETQRNKGNFPGRFSGRQFSNSRSEMNVSTLELGDSALYLCASSLVLAGYSYEQYFGPGTRLTVT.

The sample holds a few counts of this clonotype. This chain links TRBV20-1 with TRBJ2-1; D may be TRBD2 (6 bases). The ends were cut back, 6 bases at V and 3 bases at J, with 18 bases in the middle. The CDR3 has 15 residues. CDR1 and CDR2 (germline): DFQATT, SNEGSKA (reference sequence). This CDR3 is CSAYIASESYNEQFF. In nucleotides, the CDR3 is TGCAGTGCCTATATTGCTAGCGAGAGCTACAATGAGCAGTTCTTC.

This clonotype was seen at least ten times. V and J are TRBV4-1 and TRBJ2-7; 12 nucleotides match TRBD2. Germline V CDR1 and CDR2: MGHRA, YSYEKL. Trimming took 7 bases from V and 6 from J; bases not matched to a gene: 10. This CDR3 comprises 15 residues. The CDR3 is CASTSEGLAGREQYF. The CDR3 bases are TGCGCCAGCACATCAGAGGGACTAGCGGGTCGCGAGCAGTACTTC.

This rearrangement joins TRBV7-8 to TRBJ2-4; no clear D gene. This CDR3 spans 15 amino acids. The germline gives CDR1 SGHVS, CDR2 FQNEAQ. Trimming cost V 5 bases and J 0 bases, with 11 bases left between them. Here the CDR3 DNA reads TGTGCCAGCAGCCCCAACACTCTAGCCAAAAACATTCAGTACTTC. Protein product: CASSPNTLAKNIQYF.

This clonotype was seen a handful of times. The V and J genes are TRBV6-1 and TRBJ2-5; TRBD1 aligns across 9 bases. The CDR3 has 17 amino acids. Per germline, CDR1 MNHNS and CDR2 SASEGT. J was trimmed by 3 bases and V by 7 bases; bases with no gene match: 15. The CDR3 sequence: CASNNPRSRDREETQYF. CDR3 coding DNA: TGTGCCAGCAATAACCCTCGGTCCCGGGACAGGGAAGAGACCCAGTACTTC.

The V gene is TRBV12-3 or TRBV12-4, the J gene TRBJ2-7; possible D gene TRBD1, 6 bases. Trimming took off 6 bases at V and 4 bases at J, with 16 bases between the two ends. The CDR3 length is 14 residues. The chain's CDR3 is CASRVSGQTYEQYF. Written as DNA, the CDR3 is TGTGCCAGCAGAGTTTCGGGACAAACATACGAGCAGTACTTC.

This clonotype was seen a few times. This chain links TRBV27 with TRBJ2-7; weak D call: TRBD1 (6 bases). V was pared by 2 bases and J by 2 bases, with 16 bases between. Germline loops: CDR1 MNHEY, CDR2 SMNVEV (reference sequence). This CDR3 comprises 16 residues. As DNA, the CDR3 is TGTGCCAGCAGTTTACGGGTAGGGACAAATCCCTACGAGCAGTACTTC. Translated, it gives CASSLRVGTNPYEQYF.

V usage is TRBV21-1 and J usage is TRBJ2-6; TRBD1 is the table's D call and was not checked against the DNA. TRBV21-1 is a known pseudogene. The CDR3 has 22 residues. The CDR3 loop reads CASSAYPRTRDSPGAGANVLTF. In nucleotides, the CDR3 is TGTGCCAGCAGCGCCTATCCTCGTACCAGGGACAGCCCGGGGGCTGGGGCCAACGTCCTGACTTTC.